The clone carrying this T cell receptor (beta chain) came up a few times. Its antigen remains unknown. Library preparation (for TCRbeta) was performed with unique molecular identifiers. TCRdb itself ran the PCR reads through MiXCR, one entry per CDR3 protein. In the table there are approximately 350,000 distinct CDR3 sequences, 15% to 20% of which are singletons. These data belong to a study of T-cell reconstitution after alpha-beta-depleted transplantation in children. General observations from the study: Day-60 TCRbeta diversity that was high in some patients was derived from surviving recipient T cells and thymic progenitors. Most T-cell counts and diversity one year after the transplant came from T cells that were newly produced. Reports say that about two months after transplant, the alpha-beta T cells came out of several hundred graft clones that had expanded.

The CDR3 loop spans 12 amino acids. This sample comprised PBMCs, mostly from graft donor cells, obtained 360 days after TCRalphabeta/CD19-depleted stem cell transplant. This TCR came from a male patient between 2 and 15 years old who had a stem cell transplant for acute lymphoblastic leukemia, so the T cells may come from the graft donor. This chain links TRBV21-1 with TRBJ2-3. TRBV21-1 is annotated as a pseudogene. CDR3 region: CASIDHTDTQYF. CDR3 DNA sequence: TGTGCCAGCATAGACCACACAGATACGCAGTATTTT.